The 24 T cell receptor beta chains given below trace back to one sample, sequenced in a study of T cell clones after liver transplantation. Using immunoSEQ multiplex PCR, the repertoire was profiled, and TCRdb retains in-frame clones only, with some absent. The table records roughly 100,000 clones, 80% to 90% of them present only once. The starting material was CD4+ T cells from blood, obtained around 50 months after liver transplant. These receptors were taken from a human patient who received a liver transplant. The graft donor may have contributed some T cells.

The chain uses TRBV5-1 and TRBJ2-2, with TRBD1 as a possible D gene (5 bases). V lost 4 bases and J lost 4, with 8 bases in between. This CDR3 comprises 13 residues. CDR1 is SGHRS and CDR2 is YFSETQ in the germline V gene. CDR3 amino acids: CASSQQGTGELFF. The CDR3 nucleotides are TGCGCCAGCAGCCAGCAGGGCACCGGGGAGCTGTTTTTT. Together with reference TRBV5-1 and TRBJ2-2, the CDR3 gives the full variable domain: KAGVTQTPRYLIKTRGQQVTLSCSPISGHRSVSWYQQTPGQGLQFLFEYFSETQRNKGNFPGRFSGRQFSNSRSEMNVSTLELGDSALYLCASSQQGTGELFFGEGSRLTVL.

For the CDR3, the DNA is TGTGCCAGCAGCTTAGACCGGGGGACTAATGAAAAACTGTTTTTT. Protein product: CASSLDRGTNEKLFF. This chain connects TRBV7-2 to TRBJ1-4; possibly TRBD1 for D (5 bases). Germline CDR1 is SGHTA and CDR2 is FQGNSA. CDR3 length: 15 residues. V shed 1 base and J shed 2 bases, with 8 bases lying between them. Looking up the rest from reference TRBV7-2 and TRBJ1-4 gives the full variable domain: GAGVSQSPSNKVTEKGKDVELRCDPISGHTALYWYRQSLGQGLEFLIYFQGNSAPDKSGLPSDRFSAERTGGSVSTLTIQRTQQEDSAVYLCASSLDRGTNEKLFFGSGTQLSVL.

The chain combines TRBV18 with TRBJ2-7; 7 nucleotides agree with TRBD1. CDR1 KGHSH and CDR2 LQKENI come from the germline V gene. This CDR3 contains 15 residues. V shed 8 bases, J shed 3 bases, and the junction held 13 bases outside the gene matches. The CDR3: CASAVVGTEIYEQYF. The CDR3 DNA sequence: TGTGCCAGCGCCGTCGTCGGGACAGAGATCTACGAGCAGTACTTC.

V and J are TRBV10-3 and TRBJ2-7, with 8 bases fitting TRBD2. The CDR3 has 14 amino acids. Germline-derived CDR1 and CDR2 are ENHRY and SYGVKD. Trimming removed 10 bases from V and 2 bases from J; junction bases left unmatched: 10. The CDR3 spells CATRSGSLTYEQYF. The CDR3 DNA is TGTGCCACGCGAAGCGGGAGTCTCACCTACGAGCAGTACTTC.

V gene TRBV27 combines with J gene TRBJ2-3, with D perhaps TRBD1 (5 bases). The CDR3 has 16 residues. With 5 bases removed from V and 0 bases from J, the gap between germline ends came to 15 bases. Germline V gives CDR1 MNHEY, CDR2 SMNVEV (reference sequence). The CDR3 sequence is CASSTSQVTSTDTQYF. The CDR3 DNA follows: TGTGCCAGCAGTACGTCACAGGTTACTAGCACAGATACGCAGTATTTT.

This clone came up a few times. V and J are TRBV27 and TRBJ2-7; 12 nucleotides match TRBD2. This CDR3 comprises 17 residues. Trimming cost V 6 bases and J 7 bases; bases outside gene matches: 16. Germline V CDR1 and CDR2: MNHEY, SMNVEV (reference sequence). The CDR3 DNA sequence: TGTGCCAGCAGCCCTCTCCGGACTAGCGGGGCTGGAGAAGAGCAGTACTTC. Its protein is CASSPLRTSGAGEEQYF.

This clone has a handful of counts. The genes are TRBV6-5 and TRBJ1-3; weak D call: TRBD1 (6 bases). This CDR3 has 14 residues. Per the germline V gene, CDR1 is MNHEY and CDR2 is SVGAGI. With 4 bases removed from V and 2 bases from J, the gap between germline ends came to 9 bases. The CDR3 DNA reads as TGTGCCAGCAGTTCCTACAGGGCTGGAAACACCATATATTTT. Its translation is CASSSYRAGNTIYF.

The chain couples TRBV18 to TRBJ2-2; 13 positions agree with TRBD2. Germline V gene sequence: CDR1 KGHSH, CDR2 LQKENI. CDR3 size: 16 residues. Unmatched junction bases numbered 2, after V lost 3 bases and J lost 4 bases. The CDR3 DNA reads TGTGCCAGCTCACCGGGACTAGCGGGATTCACCGGGGAGCTGTTTTTT. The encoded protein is CASSPGLAGFTGELFF.

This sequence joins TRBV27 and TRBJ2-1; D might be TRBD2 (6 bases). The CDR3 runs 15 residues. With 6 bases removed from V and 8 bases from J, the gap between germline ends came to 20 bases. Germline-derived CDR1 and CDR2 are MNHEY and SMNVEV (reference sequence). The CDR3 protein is CASRDPGRRGDEQFF. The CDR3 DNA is TGTGCCAGCAGGGACCCGGGACGGAGGGGCGATGAGCAGTTCTTC.

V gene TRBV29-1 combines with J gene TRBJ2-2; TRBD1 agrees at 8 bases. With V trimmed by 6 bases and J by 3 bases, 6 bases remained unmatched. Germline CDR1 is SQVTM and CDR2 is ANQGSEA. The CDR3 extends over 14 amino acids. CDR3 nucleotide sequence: TGCAGCGTAACGACAGGGGCGCACACCGGGGAGCTGTTTTTT. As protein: CSVTTGAHTGELFF.

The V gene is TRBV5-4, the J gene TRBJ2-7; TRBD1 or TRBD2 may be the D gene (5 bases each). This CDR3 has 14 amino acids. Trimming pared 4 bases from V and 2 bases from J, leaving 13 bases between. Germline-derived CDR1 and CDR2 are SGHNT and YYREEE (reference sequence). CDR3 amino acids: CASSTGTGTYEQYF. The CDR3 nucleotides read TGTGCCAGCAGCACCGGGACGGGGACCTACGAGCAGTACTTC.

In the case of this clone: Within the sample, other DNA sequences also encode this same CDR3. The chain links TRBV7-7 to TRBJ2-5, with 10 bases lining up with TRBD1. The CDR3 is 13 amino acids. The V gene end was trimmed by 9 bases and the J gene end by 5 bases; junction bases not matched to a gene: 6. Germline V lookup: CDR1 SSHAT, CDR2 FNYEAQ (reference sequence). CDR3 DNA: TGTGCCAGTGGACAGGGGGTCGGGGAGACCCAGTACTTC. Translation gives CASGQGVGETQYF.

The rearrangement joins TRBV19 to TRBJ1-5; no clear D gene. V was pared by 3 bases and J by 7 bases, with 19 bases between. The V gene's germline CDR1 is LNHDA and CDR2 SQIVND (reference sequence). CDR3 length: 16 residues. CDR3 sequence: CASSIRGSLDGQPQHF. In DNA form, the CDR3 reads TGTGCCAGTAGTATTAGAGGCTCTTTGGACGGGCAGCCCCAGCATTTT.

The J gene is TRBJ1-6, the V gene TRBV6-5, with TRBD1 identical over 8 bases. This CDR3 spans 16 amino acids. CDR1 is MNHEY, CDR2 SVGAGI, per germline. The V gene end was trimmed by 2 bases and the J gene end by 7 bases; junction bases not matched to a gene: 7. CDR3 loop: CASSYDRGHPNSPLHF. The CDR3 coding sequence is TGTGCCAGCAGTTACGACAGGGGCCACCCGAATTCACCCCTCCACTTT.

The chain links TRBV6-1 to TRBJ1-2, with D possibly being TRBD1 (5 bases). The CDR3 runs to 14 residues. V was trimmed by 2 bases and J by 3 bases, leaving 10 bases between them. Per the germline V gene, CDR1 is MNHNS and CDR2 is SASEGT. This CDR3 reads CASSEQAGYYGYTF. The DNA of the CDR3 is TGTGCCAGCAGTGAACAAGCAGGGTACTATGGCTACACCTTC.

DNA of the CDR3: TGCGCCAGCAGCTTGGCCGCGGGGGGGCTAATTGAGACCCAGTACTTC. Its protein product is CASSLAAGGLIETQYF. The chain combines TRBV5-1 with TRBJ2-5, with 9 bases matching TRBD2. The V and J ends lost 0 bases and 5 bases, in that order; junction bases with no gene match: 8. Germline CDR1 SGHRS, CDR2 YFSETQ. CDR3 length equals 16 residues.

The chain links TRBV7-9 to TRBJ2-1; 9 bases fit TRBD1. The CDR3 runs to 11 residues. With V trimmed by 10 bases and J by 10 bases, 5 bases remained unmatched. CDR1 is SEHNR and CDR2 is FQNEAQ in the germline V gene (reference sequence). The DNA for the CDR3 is TGTGCCAAGAGGACAGGGGAGGAGCAGTTCTTC. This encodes CAKRTGEEQFF.

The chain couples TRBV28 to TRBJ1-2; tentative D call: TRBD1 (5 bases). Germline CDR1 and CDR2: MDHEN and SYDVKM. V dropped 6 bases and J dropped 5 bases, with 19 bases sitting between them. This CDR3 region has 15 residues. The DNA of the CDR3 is TGTGCCAGCAGCCCCGGTGGGACCGGTCCTTATGGCTACACCTTC. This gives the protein CASSPGGTGPYGYTF.

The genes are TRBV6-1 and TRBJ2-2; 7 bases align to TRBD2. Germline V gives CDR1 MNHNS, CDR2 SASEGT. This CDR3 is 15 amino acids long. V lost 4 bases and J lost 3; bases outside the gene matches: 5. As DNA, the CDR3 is TGTGCCAGCAGTGCCTCTAGCGGCTACACCGGGGAGCTGTTTTTT. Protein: CASSASSGYTGELFF.

CDR3 sequence: CASSAGGTGQEKLFF. The DNA for the CDR3 is TGTGCCAGCAGCGCGGGCGGGACAGGGCAAGAAAAACTGTTTTTT. The V and J genes are TRBV9 and TRBJ1-4, with 9 bases lining up with TRBD1. The CDR3 is 15 amino acids. Germline CDR1 and CDR2: SGDLS and YYNGEE. Losses at the gene ends were 3 bases for V and 8 bases for J; bases not matched to a gene: 8. The whole variable domain, filled in from reference TRBV9 and TRBJ1-4, reads DSGVTQTPKHLITATGQRVTLRCSPRSGDLSVYWYQQSLDQGLQFLIQYYNGEERAKGNILERFSAQQFPDLHSELNLSSLELGDSALYFCASSAGGTGQEKLFFGSGTQLSVL.

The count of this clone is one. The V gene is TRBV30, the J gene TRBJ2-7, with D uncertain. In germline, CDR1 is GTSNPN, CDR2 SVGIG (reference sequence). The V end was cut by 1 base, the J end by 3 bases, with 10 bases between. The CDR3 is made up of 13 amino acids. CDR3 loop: CAWSDALDYEQYF. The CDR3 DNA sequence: TGTGCCTGGAGTGACGCCTTGGACTACGAGCAGTACTTC.

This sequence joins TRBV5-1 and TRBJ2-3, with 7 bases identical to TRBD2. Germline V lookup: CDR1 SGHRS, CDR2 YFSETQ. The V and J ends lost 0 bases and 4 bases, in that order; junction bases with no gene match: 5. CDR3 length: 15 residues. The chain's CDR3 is CASSLGAGWADTQYF. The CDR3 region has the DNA TGCGCCAGCAGCTTGGGAGCGGGGTGGGCAGATACGCAGTATTTT. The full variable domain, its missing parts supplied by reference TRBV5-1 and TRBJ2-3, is KAGVTQTPRYLIKTRGQQVTLSCSPISGHRSVSWYQQTPGQGLQFLFEYFSETQRNKGNFPGRFSGRQFSNSRSEMNVSTLELGDSALYLCASSLGAGWADTQYFGPGTRLTVL.

DNA for the CDR3: TGTGCCACCAGCAGAGTACAGCTCTCCTACGAGCAGTACTTC. Amino acids: CATSRVQLSYEQYF. The chain joins TRBV15 to TRBJ2-7; D ambiguous. The length of the CDR3 is 14 residues. Looked up from germline, CDR1 is LNHNV and CDR2 is YYDKDF (reference sequence). The V end was cut by 1 base, the J end by 0 bases, with 7 bases between.

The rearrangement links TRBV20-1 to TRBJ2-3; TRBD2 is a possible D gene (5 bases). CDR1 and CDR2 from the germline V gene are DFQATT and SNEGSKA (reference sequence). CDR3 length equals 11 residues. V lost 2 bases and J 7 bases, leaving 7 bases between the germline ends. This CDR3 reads CSARSGNTQYF. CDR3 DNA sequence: TGCAGTGCTAGATCGGGAAATACGCAGTATTTT.